The T cell receptor (beta chain) described here comes from a study of shared clonotypes between healthy human individuals. General study points: Relative to their counterparts shared across all four donors, non-shared clonotypes exhibited diminished generation probabilities. Only blood was sampled, and tissue TCR repertoires likely differ from blood ones. Rarefaction demonstrated incomplete sorted-subset sequencing despite large depth. As a rule, naive subsets had a larger estimated richness than memory subsets.

Using immunoSEQ multiplex PCR, the repertoire was profiled, and TCRdb retains in-frame clones only, with some absent. In the table there are a few million clones, around nine tenths of which are singletons. Details on this clone: Its target is unknown.

The CDR3 loop spans 14 amino acids. Germline V lookup: CDR1 SGHVS, CDR2 FNYEAQ. The germline V and J ends were trimmed by 3 bases and 4 bases, with 10 bases remaining between them. This TCR derives from a man aged 18 to 29 in good health. The chain couples TRBV7-6 to TRBJ1-3; tentative D call: TRBD1 (6 bases). Sequenced material: naive CD4+ T cells sorted from blood. The subset was: CD45RA+ positively selected. CDR3 region: CASSFDRTGNTIYF. The CDR3 nucleotides are TGTGCCAGCAGCTTTGACAGGACGGGAAACACCATATATTTT. Filled out from reference TRBV7-6 and TRBJ1-3, the complete variable domain reads GAGVSQSPRYKVTKRGQDVALRCDPISGHVSLYWYRQALGQGPEFLTYFNYEAQQDKSGLPNDRFSAERPEGSISTLTIQRTEQRDSAMYRCASSFDRTGNTIYFGEGSWLTVV.